Described below is a single T cell receptor (beta chain) sequence and its context. This sample stems from a study of control samples from healthy donors and cancer patients. Between the trimmed V and J ends, which lost 5 bases and 1 base, there was a span of 8 bases. Germline loops: CDR1 KGHSH, CDR2 LQKENI. The CDR3 totals 13 residues. Some clones are missing from TCRdb's copy, which holds only in-frame ones; the method was immunoSEQ multiplex PCR. This table holds approximately 130,000 clones, 70% to 90% found once. This rearrangement joins TRBV18 to TRBJ2-5; D not certain. The sequence was collected from a middle-aged man in good health. Input material: blood. CDR3 nucleotides: TGTGCCAGCTCATCATACTCCCAAGAGACCCAGTACTTC. The encoded protein is CASSSYSQETQYF.